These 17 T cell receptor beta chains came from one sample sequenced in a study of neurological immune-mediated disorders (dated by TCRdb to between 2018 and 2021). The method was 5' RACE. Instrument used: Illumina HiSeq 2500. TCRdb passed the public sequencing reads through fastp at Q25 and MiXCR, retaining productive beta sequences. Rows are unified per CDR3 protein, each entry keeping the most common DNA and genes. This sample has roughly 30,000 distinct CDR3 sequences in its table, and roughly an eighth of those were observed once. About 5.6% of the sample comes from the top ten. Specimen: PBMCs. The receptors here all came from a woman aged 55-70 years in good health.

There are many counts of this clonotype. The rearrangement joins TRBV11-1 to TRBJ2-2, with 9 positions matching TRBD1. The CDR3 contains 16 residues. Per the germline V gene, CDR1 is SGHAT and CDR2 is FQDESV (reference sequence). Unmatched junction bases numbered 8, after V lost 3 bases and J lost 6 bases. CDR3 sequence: CASSLRGQGGAGELFF. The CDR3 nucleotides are TGTGCCAGCAGCTTGAGGGGACAGGGTGGAGCCGGGGAGCTGTTTTTT.

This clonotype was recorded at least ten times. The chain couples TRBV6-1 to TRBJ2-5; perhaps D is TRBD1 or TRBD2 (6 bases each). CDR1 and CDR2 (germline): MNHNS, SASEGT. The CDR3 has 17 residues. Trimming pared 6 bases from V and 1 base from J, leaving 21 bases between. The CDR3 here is CASRPQAFRGAQETQYF. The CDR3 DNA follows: TGTGCCAGCAGGCCCCAGGCTTTTAGGGGGGCCCAAGAGACCCAGTACTTC.

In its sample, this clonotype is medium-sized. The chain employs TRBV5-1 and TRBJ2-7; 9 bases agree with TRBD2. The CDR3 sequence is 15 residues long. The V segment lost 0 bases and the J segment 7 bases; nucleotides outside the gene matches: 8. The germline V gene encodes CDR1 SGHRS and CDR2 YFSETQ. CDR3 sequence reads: CASSLAAGGPKEQYF. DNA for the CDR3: TGCGCCAGCAGCTTGGCCGCGGGGGGGCCGAAGGAGCAGTACTTC. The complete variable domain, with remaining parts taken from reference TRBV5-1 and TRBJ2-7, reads KAGVTQTPRYLIKTRGQQVTLSCSPISGHRSVSWYQQTPGQGLQFLFEYFSETQRNKGNFPGRFSGRQFSNSRSEMNVSTLELGDSALYLCASSLAAGGPKEQYFGPGTRLTVT.

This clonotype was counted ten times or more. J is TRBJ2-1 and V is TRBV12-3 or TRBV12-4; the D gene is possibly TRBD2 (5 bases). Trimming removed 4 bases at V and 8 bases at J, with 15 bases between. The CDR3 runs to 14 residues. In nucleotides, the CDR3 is TGTGCCAGCAGTTCGCCAACTTGGCGGGATGAGCAGTTCTTC. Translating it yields CASSSPTWRDEQFF.

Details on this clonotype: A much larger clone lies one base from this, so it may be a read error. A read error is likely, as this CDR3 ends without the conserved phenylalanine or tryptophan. DNA for the CDR3: TGTGCCAGCAGCTCCGCAGGGACCTACAATGAGCAGTTCCTC. Translated, it gives CASSSAGTYNEQFL. The chain carries TRBV7-8 and TRBJ2-1; D perhaps matches TRBD1 (5 bases). Germline V CDR1 and CDR2: SGHVS, FQNEAQ. The CDR3 extends over 14 amino acids. The V gene lost 4 bases and the J gene lost 2 bases, with 9 bases spanning the gap.

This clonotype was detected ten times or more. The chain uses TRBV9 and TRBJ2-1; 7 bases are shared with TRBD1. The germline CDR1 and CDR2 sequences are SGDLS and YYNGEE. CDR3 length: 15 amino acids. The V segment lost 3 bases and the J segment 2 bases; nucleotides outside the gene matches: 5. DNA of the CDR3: TGTGCCAGCAGCGAGAGGGACAGCACCTACAATGAGCAGTTCTTC. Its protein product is CASSERDSTYNEQFF.

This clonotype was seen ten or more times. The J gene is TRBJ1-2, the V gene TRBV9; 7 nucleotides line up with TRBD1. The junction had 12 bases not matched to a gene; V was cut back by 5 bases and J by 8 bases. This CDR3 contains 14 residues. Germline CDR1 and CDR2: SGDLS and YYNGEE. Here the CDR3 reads CASRRTGTERGYTF. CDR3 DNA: TGTGCCAGCAGGCGGACCGGGACAGAAAGAGGCTACACCTTC. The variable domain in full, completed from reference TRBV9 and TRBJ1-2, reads DSGVTQTPKHLITATGQRVTLRCSPRSGDLSVYWYQQSLDQGLQFLIQYYNGEERAKGNILERFSAQQFPDLHSELNLSSLELGDSALYFCASRRTGTERGYTFGSGTRLTVV.

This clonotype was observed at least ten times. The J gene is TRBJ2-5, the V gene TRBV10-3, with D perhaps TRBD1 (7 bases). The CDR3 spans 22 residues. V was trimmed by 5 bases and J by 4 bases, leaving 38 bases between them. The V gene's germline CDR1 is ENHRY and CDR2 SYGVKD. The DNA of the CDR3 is TGTGCCATCAGTCCAGGGGGGATACTTGAAACTACGAAGAGGGAGGTGGGAGAGACCCAGTACTTC. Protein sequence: CAISPGGILETTKREVGETQYF.

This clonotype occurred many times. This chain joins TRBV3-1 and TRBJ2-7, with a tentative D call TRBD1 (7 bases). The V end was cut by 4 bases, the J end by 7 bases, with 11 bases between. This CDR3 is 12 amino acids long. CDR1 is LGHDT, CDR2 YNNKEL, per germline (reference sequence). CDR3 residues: CASSLPGGEQYF. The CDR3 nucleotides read TGTGCCAGCAGCCTACCAGGGGGGGAGCAGTACTTC.

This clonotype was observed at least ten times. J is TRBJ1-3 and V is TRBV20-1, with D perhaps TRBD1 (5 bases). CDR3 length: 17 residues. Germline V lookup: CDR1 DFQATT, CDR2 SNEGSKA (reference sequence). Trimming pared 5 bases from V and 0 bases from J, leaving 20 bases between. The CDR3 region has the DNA TGCAGTGCTGCCCAGGGTTCGCTACTGAGCTCTGGAAACACCATATATTTT. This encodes CSAAQGSLLSSGNTIYF.

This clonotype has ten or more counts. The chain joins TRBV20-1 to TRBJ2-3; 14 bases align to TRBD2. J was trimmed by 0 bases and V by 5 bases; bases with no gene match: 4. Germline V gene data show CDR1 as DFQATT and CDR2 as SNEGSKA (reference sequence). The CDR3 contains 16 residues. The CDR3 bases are TGCAGTGCTGGGACTAGCGGGAGAACTAGCACAGATACGCAGTATTTT. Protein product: CSAGTSGRTSTDTQYF.

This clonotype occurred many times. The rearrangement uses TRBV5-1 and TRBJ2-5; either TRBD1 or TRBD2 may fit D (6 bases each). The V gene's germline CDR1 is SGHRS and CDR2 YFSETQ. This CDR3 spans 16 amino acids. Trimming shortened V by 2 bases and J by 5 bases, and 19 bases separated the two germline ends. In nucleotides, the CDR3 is TGCGCCAGCAGCTTTGGGCCCCCTAGGGGGGTTGAGACCCAGTACTTC. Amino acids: CASSFGPPRGVETQYF.

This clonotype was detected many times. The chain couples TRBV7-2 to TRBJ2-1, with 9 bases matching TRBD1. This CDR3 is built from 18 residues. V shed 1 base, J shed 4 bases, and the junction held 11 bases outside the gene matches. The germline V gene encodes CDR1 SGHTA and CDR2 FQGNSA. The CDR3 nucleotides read TGTGCCAGCAGCTTAGGTCCAGGCATGACAGGGGGTTACAATGAGCAGTTCTTC. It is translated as CASSLGPGMTGGYNEQFF. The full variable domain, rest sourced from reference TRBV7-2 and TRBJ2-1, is GAGVSQSPSNKVTEKGKDVELRCDPISGHTALYWYRQSLGQGLEFLIYFQGNSAPDKSGLPSDRFSAERTGGSVSTLTIQRTQQEDSAVYLCASSLGPGMTGGYNEQFFGPGTRLTVL.

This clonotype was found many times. CDR3 sequence (DNA): TGCGCCAGCAGCTTGGGAGGGGTAGGCTACAATGAGCAGTTCTTC. It encodes CASSLGGVGYNEQFF. The J gene is TRBJ2-1, the V gene TRBV5-1; either TRBD1 or TRBD2 may supply D (5 bases each). Looked up from germline, CDR1 is SGHRS and CDR2 is YFSETQ. This CDR3 comprises 15 residues. The V and J ends lost 0 bases and 3 bases respectively, with 10 bases between them.

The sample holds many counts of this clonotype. The CDR3 loop is CASRETGAGANVLTF. Written as DNA, the CDR3 is TGTGCCAGCCGAGAAACAGGGGCAGGGGCCAACGTCCTGACTTTC. This chain joins TRBV12-3 or TRBV12-4 and TRBJ2-6, with 7 bases aligning to TRBD1. This CDR3 has 15 residues. V lost 8 bases and J lost 4; bases outside the gene matches: 8.

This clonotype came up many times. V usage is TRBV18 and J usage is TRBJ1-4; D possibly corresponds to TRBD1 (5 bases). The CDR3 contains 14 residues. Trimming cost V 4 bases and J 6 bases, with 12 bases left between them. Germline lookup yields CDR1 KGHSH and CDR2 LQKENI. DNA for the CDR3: TGTGCCAGCTCACGGGACCTGAAGGATGAAAAACTGTTTTTT. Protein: CASSRDLKDEKLFF.

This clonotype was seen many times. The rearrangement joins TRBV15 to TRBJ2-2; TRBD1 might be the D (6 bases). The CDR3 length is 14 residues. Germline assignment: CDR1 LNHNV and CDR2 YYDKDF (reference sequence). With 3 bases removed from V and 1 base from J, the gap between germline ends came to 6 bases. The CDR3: CATSSRGNTGELFF. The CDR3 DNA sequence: TGTGCCACCAGCAGCAGGGGGAACACCGGGGAGCTGTTTTTT.